The 31 T cell receptor beta chains reported below all come from one sample, sequenced in a study of CD8 T cells in ankylosing spondylitis (TCRdb year 2017). Library preparation used 5' RACE. Sequencing used an Illumina HiSeq 2500. TCRdb took the public reads, trimmed them with fastp at Q25, ran MiXCR for clone calling and kept in-frame beta chains. Rows with one shared CDR3 protein collapse into an entry with the most common genes and DNA. This sample comprises 700,000 to 1,000,000 distinct CDR3 sequences, about 12% of them detected only once. Jointly, the top ten make up roughly 0.51% of the sample. The paper as a whole reports these results and caveats: Blood from ankylosing spondylitis patients appeared to be characterized by a TCR beta motif composed of 7 to 9 highly homologous amino acid variants.

What these receptors recognize is not known. Sample: blood, either unsorted or a sorted T cell fraction (not recorded which). These receptors all stem from a male donor with ankylosing spondylitis.

This clonotype was observed at least ten times. The V gene is TRBV5-1, the J gene TRBJ2-7; 11 bases line up with TRBD1. Losses at the gene ends were 4 bases for V and 5 bases for J; bases not matched to a gene: 8. Germline-derived CDR1 and CDR2 are SGHRS and YFSETQ. The CDR3 length is 15 residues. CDR3 sequence (DNA): TGCGCCAGCAGCAGGACCGGGACAGGGGGACACGAGCAGTACTTC. Translating it yields CASSRTGTGGHEQYF.

The chain has TRBV5-6 and TRBJ2-7; tentative D call: TRBD1 (7 bases). Trimming pared 6 bases from V and 2 bases from J, leaving 15 bases between. CDR1 SGHDT and CDR2 YYEEEE come from the germline V gene. The CDR3 spans 14 residues. Written as DNA, the CDR3 is TGTGCCAGCAAAAGAGGGGGCGGGGCCTACGAGCAGTACTTC. This codes for CASKRGGGAYEQYF.

The CDR3 loop reads CASSYQGGEGEKLFF. In nucleotides, the CDR3 is TGTGCCAGCAGTTACCAGGGAGGGGAGGGTGAAAAACTGTTTTTT. V usage is TRBV12-3 or TRBV12-4 and J usage is TRBJ1-4; tentative D call: TRBD1 (5 bases). The CDR3 sequence is 15 residues long. With 4 bases removed from V and 7 bases from J, the gap between germline ends came to 16 bases.

This CDR3 reads CASSSKPGQAKNIQYF. DNA of the CDR3: TGCGCCAGCAGCTCCAAGCCGGGACAGGCTAAAAACATTCAGTACTTC. This rearrangement joins TRBV5-1 to TRBJ2-4; 8 positions match TRBD1. Germline values: CDR1 SGHRS, CDR2 YFSETQ. The CDR3 is 16 residues long. The ends lost 3 bases at V and 4 bases at J; junction bases unmatched: 9.

This clonotype was picked up a small number of times. The V call is TRBV5-1, the J call TRBJ2-7, with 10 positions matching TRBD2. CDR1 and CDR2 from the germline V gene are SGHRS and YFSETQ. V trimming: 2 bases; J trimming: 2 bases; junction bases outside the gene matches: 4. CDR3 length: 15 amino acids. The CDR3 nucleotides are TGCGCCAGCAGCTTTGGACTAGCGGTTACCTACGAGCAGTACTTC. This encodes CASSFGLAVTYEQYF.

The chain has TRBV12-5 and TRBJ1-1; TRBD1 might be the D (6 bases). The V and J ends lost 0 bases and 7 bases respectively, with 18 bases between them. The CDR3 covers 16 residues. Germline lookup yields CDR1 LGHNT and CDR2 FRNRAP. CDR3 nucleotides: TGTGCTAGTGGTTTGGTAGAAGCGGGGGGGCGGATTGAAGCTTTCTTT. Its translation is CASGLVEAGGRIEAFF.

This clonotype was counted ten times or more. The chain links TRBV5-1 to TRBJ1-1; the match to TRBD1 covers 11 bases. Per the germline V gene, CDR1 is SGHRS and CDR2 is YFSETQ. V lost 6 bases, J lost 5 bases, and 9 bases stayed unmatched. This CDR3 is built from 15 residues. In DNA, the CDR3 is TGCGCCAGCATCCGGGACAGGGGGTCAGGTACTGAAGCTTTCTTT. Translation: CASIRDRGSGTEAFF. Full variable domain (missing parts from reference TRBV5-1 and TRBJ1-1): KAGVTQTPRYLIKTRGQQVTLSCSPISGHRSVSWYQQTPGQGLQFLFEYFSETQRNKGNFPGRFSGRQFSNSRSEMNVSTLELGDSALYLCASIRDRGSGTEAFFGQGTRLTVV.

This chain links TRBV20-1 with TRBJ2-3; maybe TRBD2 (5 bases). Germline V lookup: CDR1 DFQATT, CDR2 SNEGSKA (reference sequence). CDR3 length equals 15 residues. The V end lost 0 bases, the J end lost 2 bases, and 12 bases lay between the germline ends. CDR3 amino acids: CSARDPASSTDTQYF. CDR3 coding DNA: TGCAGTGCTAGAGACCCCGCTAGCTCCACAGATACGCAGTATTTT.

This clonotype was detected only a few times. The chain couples TRBV28 to TRBJ2-5, with TRBD1 matching 9 bases. V gave up 5 bases and J gave up 5 bases; unmatched junction bases: 9. Germline CDR1 MDHEN, CDR2 SYDVKM. This CDR3 has 15 residues. The CDR3 DNA reads as TGTGCCAGCAGTACAACGTGGGACAGGGAGGAGACCCAGTACTTC. This gives the protein CASSTTWDREETQYF.

Concerning this clonotype: A much larger clonotype is one base distant, so this may be a read error. J is TRBJ2-7 and V is TRBV6-1; tentative D call: TRBD1 (6 bases). The germline V gene has CDR1 MNHNS and CDR2 SASEGT. The CDR3 loop spans 17 amino acids. Trimming pared 7 bases from V and 0 bases from J, leaving 22 bases between. The CDR3 sequence is CASTAKPDRWSSYEQYF. The CDR3 coding sequence is TGTGCCAGCACAGCGAAACCCGACAGGTGGAGCTCCTACGAGCAGTACTTC.

There are many counts of this clonotype. The chain uses TRBV20-1 and TRBJ2-3; the D gene is possibly TRBD1 (8 bases). CDR3 length: 13 amino acids. Germline CDR1 reads DFQATT; CDR2 reads SNEGSKA (reference sequence). With 2 bases removed from V and 5 bases from J, the gap between germline ends came to 11 bases. CDR3 nucleotides: TGCAGTGCTAGAACAGGGGGGGGAGATACGCAGTATTTT. It encodes CSARTGGGDTQYF.

The chain has TRBV20-1 and TRBJ1-6, with D possibly TRBD1 on 5 matching bases. V lost 5 bases to trimming and J lost 3 bases, with 17 bases between them. The V gene's germline CDR1 is DFQATT and CDR2 SNEGSKA (reference sequence). The CDR3 runs 16 residues. CDR3 region: CSAAGWQGDYNSPLHF. The DNA for the CDR3 is TGCAGTGCTGCAGGCTGGCAAGGGGACTATAATTCACCCCTCCACTTT.

Ten or more counts support this clonotype. The chain is built from TRBV7-2 and TRBJ2-3; 8 nucleotides align to TRBD2. Germline lookup yields CDR1 SGHTA and CDR2 FQGNSA. V trimming: 5 bases; J trimming: 2 bases; junction bases outside the gene matches: 12. CDR3 length: 17 residues. CDR3 bases: TGTGCCAGCAGCCAGTTTCTGCGGGGGGACCCCACAGATACGCAGTATTTT. Protein sequence: CASSQFLRGDPTDTQYF.

The genes are TRBV5-4 and TRBJ2-1; a weak D match, TRBD2 (7 bases). V dropped 0 bases and J dropped 0 bases, with 16 bases sitting between them. Germline CDR1 SGHNT, CDR2 YYREEE (reference sequence). The CDR3 is made up of 18 amino acids. This CDR3 is CASSLGAGHTISYNEQFF. In nucleotides, the CDR3 is TGTGCCAGCAGCTTGGGAGCGGGACATACGATCTCCTACAATGAGCAGTTCTTC.

In its sample, this clonotype was seen many times. The rearrangement links TRBV6-5 to TRBJ2-2; D call uncertain. Trimming removed 0 bases from V and 1 base from J, with 9 bases in between. Germline V gene lookup returns CDR1 MNHEY and CDR2 SVGAGI. The CDR3 has 16 amino acids. CDR3 coding DNA: TGTGCCAGCAGTTACTCATGGCAGCTGAACACCGGGGAGCTGTTTTTT. This gives the protein CASSYSWQLNTGELFF.

The chain combines TRBV28 with TRBJ2-1; D gene unclear. Trimming removed 8 bases from V and 4 bases from J, with 12 bases in between. Germline CDR1 and CDR2: MDHEN and SYDVKM. The CDR3 is made up of 13 amino acids. CDR3 in amino acids: CASRYDLYNEQFF. In DNA form, the CDR3 reads TGTGCCAGCCGATACGACCTGTACAATGAGCAGTTCTTC.

Regarding this clonotype: At one of its ends the junction is not consistent with the germline gene, which may arise from a read error. V gene TRBV29-1 combines with J gene TRBJ2-3; D possibly corresponds to TRBD1 (6 bases). CDR1 SQVTM and CDR2 ANQGSEA come from the germline V gene. This CDR3 is 11 amino acids long. CDR3 bases: TGCAGCGTCCTAAGGACAGAAACGCAGTATTTT. It encodes CSVLRTETQYF.

This clonotype was counted ten times or more. The genes are TRBV29-1 and TRBJ2-1; TRBD1 agrees at 7 bases. V lost 6 bases to trimming and J lost 0 bases; unmatched junction nucleotides: 2. The CDR3 runs to 13 residues. The germline CDR1 and CDR2 sequences are SQVTM and ANQGSEA. The chain's CDR3 is CSVTGNSYNEQFF. The CDR3 DNA reads as TGCAGCGTGACAGGGAACTCCTACAATGAGCAGTTCTTC.

The chain uses TRBV7-9 and TRBJ1-3; D call uncertain. Trimming pared 5 bases from V and 0 bases from J, leaving 8 bases between. Germline V gives CDR1 SEHNR, CDR2 FQNEAQ (reference sequence). The CDR3 loop spans 14 amino acids. The CDR3 region is CASSAITSGNTIYF. In nucleotides, the CDR3 is TGTGCCAGCAGCGCGATTACCTCTGGAAACACCATATATTTT.

This clonotype occurred many times. J is TRBJ1-3 and V is TRBV5-1; D not resolved. This CDR3 contains 14 residues. V lost 0 bases, J lost 3 bases, and 7 bases lay in between. CDR1 is SGHRS, CDR2 YFSETQ, per germline. The DNA for the CDR3 is TGCGCCAGCAGCTTGGTAGGATTTGGAAACACCATATATTTT. This codes for CASSLVGFGNTIYF. Based on the CDR3 plus reference TRBV5-1 and TRBJ1-3, the full variable domain is KAGVTQTPRYLIKTRGQQVTLSCSPISGHRSVSWYQQTPGQGLQFLFEYFSETQRNKGNFPGRFSGRQFSNSRSEMNVSTLELGDSALYLCASSLVGFGNTIYFGEGSWLTVV.

This clonotype was picked up a small number of times. The V gene is TRBV20-1, the J gene TRBJ2-1; 8 bases are shared with TRBD2. Germline assignment: CDR1 DFQATT and CDR2 SNEGSKA (reference sequence). The CDR3 is made up of 15 amino acids. Trimming at V came to 6 bases and at J to 0 bases, leaving 7 bases not matched to a gene. CDR3 residues: CSARSLAGSYNEQFF. The DNA for the CDR3 is TGCAGTGCCAGAAGCCTAGCGGGCTCCTACAATGAGCAGTTCTTC.

At least ten counts were recorded for this clonotype. The chain employs TRBV20-1 and TRBJ1-1, with D possibly matching TRBD1 (5 bases). Trimming shortened V by 1 base and J by 1 base, and 10 bases separated the two germline ends. CDR1 and CDR2 (germline): DFQATT, SNEGSKA (reference sequence). The CDR3 sequence is 14 residues long. The CDR3 DNA reads TGCAGTGCTAGAGTAGGGGAAAAGAACACTGAAGCTTTCTTT. Its protein is CSARVGEKNTEAFF.

V is TRBV20-1 and J is TRBJ2-5, with D uncertain. From germline, CDR1 is DFQATT and CDR2 SNEGSKA (reference sequence). Between the trimmed V and J ends, which lost 6 bases and 0 bases, there was a span of 8 bases. CDR3 length: 12 amino acids. Here the CDR3 reads CSATPYQETQYF. CDR3 coding DNA: TGCAGTGCAACACCGTACCAAGAGACCCAGTACTTC.

This chain connects TRBV7-2 to TRBJ2-5; 7 bases line up with TRBD2. CDR1 and CDR2 (germline): SGHTA, FQGNSA. The length of the CDR3 is 16 residues. Trimming at V came to 6 bases and at J to 4 bases, leaving 14 bases not matched to a gene. The CDR3 nucleotides are TGTGCCAGCAGAGGTAGACTAGCCGTCGAGGGAGAGACCCAGTACTTC. It encodes CASRGRLAVEGETQYF. Together with reference TRBV7-2 and TRBJ2-5, the CDR3 gives the full variable domain: GAGVSQSPSNKVTEKGKDVELRCDPISGHTALYWYRQSLGQGLEFLIYFQGNSAPDKSGLPSDRFSAERTGGSVSTLTIQRTQQEDSAVYLCASRGRLAVEGETQYFGPGTRLLVL.

The V call is TRBV13, the J call TRBJ2-7; D is possibly TRBD1 (5 bases). The germline CDR1 and CDR2 sequences are PRHDT and FYEKMQ (reference sequence). V lost 6 bases, J lost 2 bases, and 29 bases lay in between. The CDR3 is made up of 19 amino acids. The CDR3 DNA is TGTGCCAGCAGAATAGGGTATAGCAGACAGCCACCCTCGCCCTACGAGCAGTACTTC. This encodes CASRIGYSRQPPSPYEQYF.

This chain connects TRBV20-1 to TRBJ1-3, with D hard to call. CDR1 is DFQATT, CDR2 SNEGSKA, per germline (reference sequence). With 1 base removed from V and 0 bases from J, the gap between germline ends came to 7 bases. This CDR3 comprises 14 residues. The CDR3 is CSARVGVSGNTIYF. CDR3 coding DNA: TGCAGTGCTAGAGTGGGTGTCTCTGGAAACACCATATATTTT.

There are a few counts of this clonotype. This rearrangement joins TRBV12-3 or TRBV12-4 to TRBJ1-4; TRBD1 might be the D (5 bases). The CDR3 loop spans 14 amino acids. The ends were cut back, 4 bases at V and 4 bases at J, with 10 bases in the middle. The CDR3 here is CASSSDRLNEKLFF. The CDR3 coding sequence is TGTGCCAGCAGTTCCGACAGACTTAATGAAAAACTGTTTTTT.

This clonotype was seen only once. The genes are TRBV24-1 and TRBJ2-1; 8 positions agree with TRBD1. CDR1 and CDR2 (germline): KGHDR, SFDVKD. V lost 3 bases to trimming and J lost 0 bases; unmatched junction nucleotides: 3. The CDR3 sequence is 16 residues long. The CDR3, as DNA: TGTGCCACCAGTGATGACAGGGGTGGCTCCTACAATGAGCAGTTCTTC. Its translation: CATSDDRGGSYNEQFF.

The chain has TRBV24-1 and TRBJ1-2, with D possibly TRBD1 on 5 matching bases. Germline V CDR1 and CDR2: KGHDR, SFDVKD. V gave up 3 bases and J gave up 3 bases, with 13 bases separating them. There are 15 residues in the CDR3. This CDR3 reads CATSDPGLGHYGYTF. Written as DNA, the CDR3 is TGTGCCACCAGTGATCCGGGACTGGGGCACTATGGCTACACCTTC.

The chain recombines TRBV12-3 or TRBV12-4 with TRBJ1-5; the D gene is possibly TRBD1 (5 bases). V lost 3 bases and J lost 5, with 17 bases in between. The CDR3 runs to 16 residues. CDR3 region: CASSLAVGGRDQPQHF. CDR3 nucleotide sequence: TGTGCCAGCAGTTTGGCGGTTGGGGGACGGGATCAGCCCCAGCATTTT.

The V gene is TRBV28, the J gene TRBJ2-3, with 8 nucleotides matching TRBD2. After removal of 3 bases from V and 2 bases from J, the junction contained 7 bases not matched to a gene. This CDR3 has 16 amino acids. The V gene's germline CDR1 is MDHEN and CDR2 SYDVKM. CDR3 bases: TGTGCCAGCAGTTTCGCAAGCGGGAGCTCCACAGATACGCAGTATTTT. It encodes CASSFASGSSTDTQYF.